Here is one TCR beta chain with its context. Its antigen is undetermined. The data derive from a study of early stage breast cancer tumors. Profiling relied on immunoSEQ multiplex PCR, and the TCRdb table lists in-frame clones only, not all of them. Of approximately 50,000 clones listed, 60% to 85% are singletons. Study-level results: Unsorted bulk genomic DNA sequencing lacked pairing and functional marker data. Comparing each tissue with blood distinguished tumor from normal in about 85% of the 16 patients.

The ends were cut back, 2 bases at V and 8 bases at J, with 7 bases in the middle. The CDR3 totals 13 residues. Germline V lookup: CDR1 KGHSH, CDR2 LQKENI. The chain carries TRBV18 and TRBJ1-6, with D tentatively TRBD1 (6 bases). The source material was blood. This TCR came from a person aged 25 to 39 with breast cancer. The DNA of the CDR3 is TGTGCCAGCTCACCAAACAGGGATTCACCCCTCCACTTT. Its protein product is CASSPNRDSPLHF.